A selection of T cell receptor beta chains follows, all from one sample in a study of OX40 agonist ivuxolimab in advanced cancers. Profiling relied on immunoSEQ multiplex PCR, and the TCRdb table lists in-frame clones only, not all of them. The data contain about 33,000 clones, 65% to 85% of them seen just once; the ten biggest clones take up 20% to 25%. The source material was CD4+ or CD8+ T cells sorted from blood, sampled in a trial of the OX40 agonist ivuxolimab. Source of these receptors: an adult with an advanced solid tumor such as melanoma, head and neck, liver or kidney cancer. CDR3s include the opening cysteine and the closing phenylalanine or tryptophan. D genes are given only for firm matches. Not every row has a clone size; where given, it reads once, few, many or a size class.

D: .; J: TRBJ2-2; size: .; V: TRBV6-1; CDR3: CASSEGAGNTGELFF; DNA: TGTGCCAGCAGTGAGGGGGCGGGGAACACCGGGGAGCTGTTTTTT
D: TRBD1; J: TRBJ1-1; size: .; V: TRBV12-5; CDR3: CASGLATTGLGTEAFF; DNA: TGTGCTAGTGGTTTGGCAACGACAGGGCTGGGCACTGAAGCTTTCTTT
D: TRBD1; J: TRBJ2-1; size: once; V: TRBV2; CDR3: CASASFGTGGREQFF; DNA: TGTGCCAGCGCCTCATTCGGGACAGGGGGCCGGGAGCAGTTCTTC
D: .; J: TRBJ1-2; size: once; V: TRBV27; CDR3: CASSLYPGDYGYTF; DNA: TGTGCCAGCAGTTTATATCCAGGGGACTATGGCTACACCTTC
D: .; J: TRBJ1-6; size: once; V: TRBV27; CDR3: CASSLGQGYRSPLHF; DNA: TGTGCCAGCAGTTTAGGGCAGGGGTATAGGTCACCCCTCCACTTT
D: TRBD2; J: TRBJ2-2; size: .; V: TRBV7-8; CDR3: CATGLAGGPGTGELFF; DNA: TGTGCCACCGGACTAGCGGGGGGGCCAGGCACCGGGGAGCTGTTTTTT
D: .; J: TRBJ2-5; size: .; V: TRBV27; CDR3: CASSFRETQYF; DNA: TGTGCCAGCAGTTTCCGGGAGACCCAGTACTTC
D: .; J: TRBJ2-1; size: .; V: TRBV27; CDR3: CASSPEGNYNEQFF; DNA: TGTGCCAGTAGTCCTGAGGGGAACTACAATGAGCAGTTCTTC
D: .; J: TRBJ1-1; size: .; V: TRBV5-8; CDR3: CASSLAENTEAFF; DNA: TGTGCCAGCAGCTTGGCAGAGAACACTGAAGCTTTCTTT
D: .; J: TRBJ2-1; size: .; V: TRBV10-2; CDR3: CASSGVGNEQFF; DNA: TGCGCCAGCAGTGGTGTGGGGAATGAGCAGTTCTTC
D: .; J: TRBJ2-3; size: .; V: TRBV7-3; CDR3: CASSPGSSTDTQYF; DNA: TGTGCCAGCAGCCCCGGTTCCAGCACAGATACGCAGTATTTT
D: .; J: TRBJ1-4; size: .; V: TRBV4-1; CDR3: CASSQGPYNEKLFF; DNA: TGCGCCAGCAGCCAGGGGCCCTATAATGAAAAACTGTTTTTT
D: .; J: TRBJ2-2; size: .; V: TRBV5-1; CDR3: CASSPIAAEGAGELFF; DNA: TGCGCCAGCAGCCCGATCGCAGCGGAGGGGGCCGGGGAGCTGTTTTTT
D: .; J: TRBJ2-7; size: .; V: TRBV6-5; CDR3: CASSYAYGSEQYF; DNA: TGTGCCAGCAGTTACGCCTACGGGAGCGAGCAGTACTTC
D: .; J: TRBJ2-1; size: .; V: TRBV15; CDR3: CATGSGRLVNEQFF; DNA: TGTGCCACCGGAAGCGGTCGATTGGTCAATGAGCAGTTCTTC
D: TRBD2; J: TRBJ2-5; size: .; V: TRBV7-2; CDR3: CASSTPSGGAGLKAQYF; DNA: TGTGCCAGCAGCACCCCCTCGGGGGGGGCCGGCCTTAAGGCCCAGTACTTC
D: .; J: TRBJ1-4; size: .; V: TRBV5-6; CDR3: CASSLTRLGEKLFF; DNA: TGTGCCAGCAGCTTGACGAGGTTGGGGGAAAAACTGTTTTTT
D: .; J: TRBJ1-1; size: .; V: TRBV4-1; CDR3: CASQSLGASTEAFF; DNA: TGCGCCAGCCAGTCCCTGGGGGCGAGCACTGAAGCTTTCTTT
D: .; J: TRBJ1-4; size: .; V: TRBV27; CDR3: CASSLSTGGYEKLFF; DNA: TGTGCCAGCAGTTTATCAACGGGGGGTTATGAAAAACTGTTTTTT
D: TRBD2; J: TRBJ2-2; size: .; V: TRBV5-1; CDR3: CASSLGLAGAGELFF; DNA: TGCGCCAGCAGCTTGGGACTAGCGGGCGCCGGGGAGCTGTTTTTT
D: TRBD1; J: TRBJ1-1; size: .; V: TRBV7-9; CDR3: CASSRPGTGPNTEAFF; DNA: TGTGCCAGCAGCCGTCCCGGGACAGGGCCCAACACTGAAGCTTTCTTT
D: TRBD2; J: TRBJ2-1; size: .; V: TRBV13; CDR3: CASSLRLATYNEQFF; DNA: TGTGCCAGCAGCTTAAGACTAGCGACCTACAATGAGCAGTTCTTC
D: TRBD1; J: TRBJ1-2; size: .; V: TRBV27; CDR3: CASGPGGGGGYTF; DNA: TGTGCCAGCGGCCCAGGGGGCGGCGGTGGCTACACCTTC
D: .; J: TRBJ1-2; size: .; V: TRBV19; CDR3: CASKEGGSYGYTF; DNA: TGTGCCTCCAAGGAGGGGGGATCCTATGGCTACACCTTC
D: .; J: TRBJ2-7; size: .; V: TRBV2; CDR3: CASSDVGSYEQYF; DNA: TGTGCCAGCAGTGACGTGGGCTCCTACGAGCAGTACTTC
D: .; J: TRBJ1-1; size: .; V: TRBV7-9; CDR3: CASSLVHDSPHTEAFF; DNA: TGTGCCAGCAGCTTAGTACACGACAGCCCCCACACTGAAGCTTTCTTT
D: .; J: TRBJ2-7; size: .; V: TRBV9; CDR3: CASSKEVRGSYEQYF; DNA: TGTGCCAGCAGCAAAGAAGTGCGGGGTTCCTACGAGCAGTACTTC
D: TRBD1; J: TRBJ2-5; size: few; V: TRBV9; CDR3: CASSVDGTGGETQYF; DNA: TGTGCCAGCAGCGTAGATGGGACAGGGGGGGAGACCCAGTACTTC
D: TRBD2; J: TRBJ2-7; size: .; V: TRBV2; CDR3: CASTKRLAVPSEQYF; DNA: TGTGCCAGCACCAAACGGCTAGCGGTCCCCTCTGAGCAGTACTTC